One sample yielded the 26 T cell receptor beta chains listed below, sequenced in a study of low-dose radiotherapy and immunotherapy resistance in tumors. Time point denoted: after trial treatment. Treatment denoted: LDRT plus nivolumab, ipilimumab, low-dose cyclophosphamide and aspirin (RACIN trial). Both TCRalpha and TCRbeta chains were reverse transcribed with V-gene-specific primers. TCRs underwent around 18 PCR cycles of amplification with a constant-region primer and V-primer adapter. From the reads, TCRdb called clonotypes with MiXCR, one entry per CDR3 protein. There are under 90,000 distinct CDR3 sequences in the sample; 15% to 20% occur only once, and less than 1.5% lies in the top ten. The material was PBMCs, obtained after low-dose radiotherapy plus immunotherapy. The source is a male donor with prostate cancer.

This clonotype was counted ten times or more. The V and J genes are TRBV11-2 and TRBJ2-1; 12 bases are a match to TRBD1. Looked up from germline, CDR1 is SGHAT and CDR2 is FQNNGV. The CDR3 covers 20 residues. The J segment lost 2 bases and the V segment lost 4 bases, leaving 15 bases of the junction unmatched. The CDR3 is CASSSPPGQGARNPYNEQFF. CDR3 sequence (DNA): TGTGCCAGCAGCTCCCCCCCGGGACAGGGGGCCAGGAATCCCTACAATGAGCAGTTCTTC.

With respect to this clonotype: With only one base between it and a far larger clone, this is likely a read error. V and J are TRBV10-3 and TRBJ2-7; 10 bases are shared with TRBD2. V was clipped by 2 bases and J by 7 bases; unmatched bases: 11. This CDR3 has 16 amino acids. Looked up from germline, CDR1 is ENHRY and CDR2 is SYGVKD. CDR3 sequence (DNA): TGTGCCATCAGTGAGGGGTCTAGCGGGAGTCGAAATGAGCAGTACTTC. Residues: CAISEGSSGSRNEQYF.

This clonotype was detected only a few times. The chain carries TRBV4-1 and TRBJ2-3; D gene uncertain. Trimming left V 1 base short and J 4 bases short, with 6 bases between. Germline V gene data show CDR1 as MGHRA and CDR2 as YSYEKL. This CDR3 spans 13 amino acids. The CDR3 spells CASSQVEADTQYF. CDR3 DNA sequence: TGCGCCAGCAGCCAAGTTGAGGCAGATACGCAGTATTTT.

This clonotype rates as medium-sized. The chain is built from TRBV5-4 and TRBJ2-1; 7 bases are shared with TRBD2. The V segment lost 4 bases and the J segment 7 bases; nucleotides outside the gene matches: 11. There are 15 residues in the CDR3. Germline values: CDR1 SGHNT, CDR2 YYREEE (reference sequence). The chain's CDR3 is CASSQGGSFSNEQFF. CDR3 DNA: TGTGCCAGCAGCCAAGGCGGGAGCTTTTCAAATGAGCAGTTCTTC. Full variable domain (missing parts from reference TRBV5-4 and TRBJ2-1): ETGVTQSPTHLIKTRGQQVTLRCSSQSGHNTVSWYQQALGQGPQFIFQYYREEENGRGNFPPRFSGLQFPNYSSELNVNALELDDSALYLCASSQGGSFSNEQFFGPGTRLTVL.

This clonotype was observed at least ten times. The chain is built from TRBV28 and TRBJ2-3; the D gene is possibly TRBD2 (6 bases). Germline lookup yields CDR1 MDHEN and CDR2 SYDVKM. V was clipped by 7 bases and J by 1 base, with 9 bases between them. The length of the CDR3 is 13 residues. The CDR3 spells CASMGGGTDTQYF. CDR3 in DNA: TGTGCCAGCATGGGAGGAGGCACAGATACGCAGTATTTT.

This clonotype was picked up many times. The CDR3 nucleotides are TGCAGCGTTGGTGGAGGAGGGTTCACTGAAGCTTTCTTT. This codes for CSVGGGGFTEAFF. The genes are TRBV29-1 and TRBJ1-1; D uncertain. The CDR3 runs 13 residues. Germline V gene data show CDR1 as SQVTM and CDR2 as ANQGSEA. Trimming left V 4 bases short and J 4 bases short, with 13 bases between.

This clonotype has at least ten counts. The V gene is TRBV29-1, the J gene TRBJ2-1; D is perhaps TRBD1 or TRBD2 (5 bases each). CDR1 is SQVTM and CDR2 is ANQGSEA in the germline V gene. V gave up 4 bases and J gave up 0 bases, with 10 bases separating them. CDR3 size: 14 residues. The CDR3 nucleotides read TGCAGCGTTGTTTCAGGGAGCTCCTACAATGAGCAGTTCTTC. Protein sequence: CSVVSGSSYNEQFF.

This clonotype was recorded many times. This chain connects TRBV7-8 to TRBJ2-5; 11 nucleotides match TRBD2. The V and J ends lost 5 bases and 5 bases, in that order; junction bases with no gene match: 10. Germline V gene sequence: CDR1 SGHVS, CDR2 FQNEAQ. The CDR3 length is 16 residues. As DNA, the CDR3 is TGTGCCAGCAGCCCCATAGGACTAGCGGGTTTGGAGACCCAGTACTTC. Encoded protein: CASSPIGLAGLETQYF.

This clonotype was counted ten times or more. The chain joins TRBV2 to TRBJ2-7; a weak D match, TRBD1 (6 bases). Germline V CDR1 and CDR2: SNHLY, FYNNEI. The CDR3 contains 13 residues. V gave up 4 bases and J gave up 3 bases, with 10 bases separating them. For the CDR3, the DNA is TGTGCCAGCAGTGGAGACAGGAACTACGAGCAGTACTTC. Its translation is CASSGDRNYEQYF.

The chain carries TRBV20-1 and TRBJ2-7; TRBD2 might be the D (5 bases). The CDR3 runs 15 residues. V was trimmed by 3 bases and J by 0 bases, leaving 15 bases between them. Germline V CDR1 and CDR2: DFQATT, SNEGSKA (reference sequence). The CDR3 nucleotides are TGCAGTGCTAGTGGGGAGCAGAAGATCTCCTACGAGCAGTACTTC. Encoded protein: CSASGEQKISYEQYF.

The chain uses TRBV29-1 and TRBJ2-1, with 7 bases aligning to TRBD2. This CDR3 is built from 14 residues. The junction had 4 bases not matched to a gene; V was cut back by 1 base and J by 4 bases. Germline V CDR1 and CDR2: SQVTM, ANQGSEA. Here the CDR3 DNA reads TGCAGCGTTGAAGCCGGGACTATGTACAATGAGCAGTTCTTC. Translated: CSVEAGTMYNEQFF.

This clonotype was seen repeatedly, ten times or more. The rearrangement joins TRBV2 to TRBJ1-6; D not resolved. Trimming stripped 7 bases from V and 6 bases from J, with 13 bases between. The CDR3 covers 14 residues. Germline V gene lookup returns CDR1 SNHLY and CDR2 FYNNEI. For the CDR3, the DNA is TGTGCCAGCACCCCTCTGGCCTCTAATTCACCCCTCCACTTT. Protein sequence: CASTPLASNSPLHF.

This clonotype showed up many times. This CDR3 is CASSRRQGYTDTQYF. For the CDR3, the DNA is TGTGCCAGCAGTCGACGACAGGGGTACACAGATACGCAGTATTTT. The chain joins TRBV12-3 or TRBV12-4 to TRBJ2-3, with 8 bases that match TRBD1. J gave up 2 bases and V 5 bases, and 6 bases lay outside the gene matches. The CDR3 spans 15 residues.

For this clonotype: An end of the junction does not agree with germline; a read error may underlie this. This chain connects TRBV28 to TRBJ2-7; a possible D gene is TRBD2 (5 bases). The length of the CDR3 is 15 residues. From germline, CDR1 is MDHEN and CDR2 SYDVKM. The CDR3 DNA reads TGTGCCAGCACCACACGGGGAACCTTATCCTGCGAGCAGTACTTC. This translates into CASTTRGTLSCEQYF.

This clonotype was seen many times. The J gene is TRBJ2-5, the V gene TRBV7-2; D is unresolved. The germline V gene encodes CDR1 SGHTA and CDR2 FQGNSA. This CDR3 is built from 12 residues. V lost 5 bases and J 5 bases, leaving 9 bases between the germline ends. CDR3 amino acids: CASSIMTETQYF. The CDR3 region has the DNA TGTGCCAGCAGCATCATGACGGAGACCCAGTACTTC.

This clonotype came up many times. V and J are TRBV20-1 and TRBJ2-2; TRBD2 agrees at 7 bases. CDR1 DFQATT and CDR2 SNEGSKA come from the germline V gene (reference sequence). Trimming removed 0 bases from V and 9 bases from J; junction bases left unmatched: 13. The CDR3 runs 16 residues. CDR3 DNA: TGCAGTGCTAGAGATCCCCGCGGGAGATTTCCCCGGGAGCTGTTTTTT. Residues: CSARDPRGRFPRELFF.

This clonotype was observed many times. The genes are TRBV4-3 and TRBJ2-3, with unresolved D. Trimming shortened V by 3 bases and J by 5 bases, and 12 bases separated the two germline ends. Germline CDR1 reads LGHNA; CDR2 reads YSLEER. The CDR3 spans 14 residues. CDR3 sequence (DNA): TGCGCCAGCAGCCACTCCCCATCCGTAGATACGCAGTATTTT. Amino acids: CASSHSPSVDTQYF.

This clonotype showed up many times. The CDR3 sequence: CASSLGRVGGSNEQFF. The CDR3 DNA is TGTGCCAGCAGCTTAGGTAGGGTGGGAGGGAGCAATGAGCAGTTCTTC. The rearrangement joins TRBV7-2 to TRBJ2-1; 7 bases fit TRBD2. Unmatched junction bases numbered 9, after V lost 1 base and J lost 6 bases. The CDR3 runs 16 residues. The germline CDR1 and CDR2 sequences are SGHTA and FQGNSA.

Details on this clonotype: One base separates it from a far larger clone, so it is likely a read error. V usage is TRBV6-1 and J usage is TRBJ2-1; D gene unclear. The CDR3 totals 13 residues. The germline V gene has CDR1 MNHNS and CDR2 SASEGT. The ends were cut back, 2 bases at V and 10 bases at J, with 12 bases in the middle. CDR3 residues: CASSEIQVAEQFF. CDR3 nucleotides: TGTGCCAGCAGTGAAATTCAGGTAGCCGAGCAGTTCTTC.

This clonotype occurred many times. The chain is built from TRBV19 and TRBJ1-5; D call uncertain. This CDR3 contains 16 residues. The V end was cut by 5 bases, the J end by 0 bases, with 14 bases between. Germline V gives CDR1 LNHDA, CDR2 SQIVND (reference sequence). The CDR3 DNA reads TGTGCCAGTAGTCGGGCAGGACGATATAGCAATCAGCCCCAGCATTTT. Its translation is CASSRAGRYSNQPQHF.

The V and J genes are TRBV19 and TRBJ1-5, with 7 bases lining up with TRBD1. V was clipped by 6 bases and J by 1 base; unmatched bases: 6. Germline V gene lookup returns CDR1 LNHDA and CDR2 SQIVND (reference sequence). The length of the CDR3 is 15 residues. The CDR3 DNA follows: TGTGCCAGTAGGAACGACAGGGCAAGCAATCAGCCCCAGCATTTT. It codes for CASRNDRASNQPQHF. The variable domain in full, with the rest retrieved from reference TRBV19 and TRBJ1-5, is DGGITQSPKYLFRKEGQNVTLSCEQNLNHDAMYWYRQDPGQGLRLIYYSQIVNDFQKGDIAEGYSVSREKKESFPLTVTSAQKNPTAFYLCASRNDRASNQPQHFGDGTRLSIL.

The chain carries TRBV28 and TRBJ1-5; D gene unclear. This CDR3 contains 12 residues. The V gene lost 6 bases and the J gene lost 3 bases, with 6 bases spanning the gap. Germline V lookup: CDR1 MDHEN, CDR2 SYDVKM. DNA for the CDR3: TGTGCCAGCAGGGTGCACAATCAGCCCCAGCATTTT. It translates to CASRVHNQPQHF.

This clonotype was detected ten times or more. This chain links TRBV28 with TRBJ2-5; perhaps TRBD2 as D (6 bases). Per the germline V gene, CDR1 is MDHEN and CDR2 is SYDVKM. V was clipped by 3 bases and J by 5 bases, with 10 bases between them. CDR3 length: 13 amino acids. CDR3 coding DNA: TGTGCCAGCAGTTTGCGGGGTTCCGAGACCCAGTACTTC. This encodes CASSLRGSETQYF.

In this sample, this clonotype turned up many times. The CDR3 region is CSARVTSGMGETQYF. The CDR3, as DNA: TGCAGTGCTAGAGTGACTAGCGGGATGGGAGAGACCCAGTACTTC. This chain connects TRBV20-1 to TRBJ2-5; 11 bases are a match to TRBD2. V lost 1 base, J lost 4 bases, and 5 bases stayed unmatched. The length of the CDR3 is 15 residues. Germline V gene sequence: CDR1 DFQATT, CDR2 SNEGSKA (reference sequence).

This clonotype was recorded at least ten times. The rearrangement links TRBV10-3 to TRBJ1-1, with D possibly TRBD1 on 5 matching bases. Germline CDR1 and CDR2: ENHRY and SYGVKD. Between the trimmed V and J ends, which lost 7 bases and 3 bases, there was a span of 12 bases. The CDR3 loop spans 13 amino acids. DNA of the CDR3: TGTGCCATCATGGGGGGGAAGGACACTGAAGCTTTCTTT. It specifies CAIMGGKDTEAFF.

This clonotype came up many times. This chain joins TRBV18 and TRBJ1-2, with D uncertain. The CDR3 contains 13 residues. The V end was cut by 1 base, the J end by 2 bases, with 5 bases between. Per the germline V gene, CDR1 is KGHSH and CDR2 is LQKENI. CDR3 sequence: CASSPQDNYGYTF. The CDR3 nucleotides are TGTGCCAGCTCACCACAGGACAACTATGGCTACACCTTC.